The present T cell receptor (beta chain) was sequenced within a study of spatial heterogeneity in lung cancer. Study-wide results and caveats: For expanded intratumoral alpha and beta TCRs, counts tracked tumor mutation counts.

TCRdb independently ran MiXCR on the 5' RACE reads; one entry per CDR3 protein. The sample lists about 18,000 distinct CDR3 sequences; around 6.5% were seen once. This clonotype has ten or more counts. Its antigen remains unidentified. Time point indicated: sample taken at primary tumor resection. Germline values: CDR1 DFQATT, CDR2 SNEGSKA (reference sequence). The CDR3 totals 13 residues. V lost 6 bases to trimming and J lost 7 bases; unmatched junction nucleotides: 9. Sequencing used lung tumor tissue, obtained at surgery. J is TRBJ1-5 and V is TRBV20-1; 7 nucleotides align to TRBD1. The origin of this receptor is a female donor with early-stage non-small cell lung cancer. The CDR3 region is CSARQGGGQPQHF. The CDR3 DNA is TGCAGTGCCAGGCAGGGGGGCGGACAGCCCCAGCATTTT.